This T cell receptor beta chain originates from a study of T cell responses to AZD1222 COVID-19 vaccine. At the level of the study: Investigators merged groups given second doses at roughly 4 or roughly 12 weeks.

J lost 5 bases, V lost 4 bases, and 7 bases had no gene match. The germline gives CDR1 SGHRS, CDR2 YFSETQ. CDR3 length equals 16 residues. Findings and limits, study-wide: Females made up more of the donors, who were largely white British, and clonal diversity may have come out too low. Spike as a whole was targeted by vaccine-associated CD4 TCRs, dominant at 160-218 and 743-854.

Notes on this clone: Its antigen is not known.

Clones were sequenced by immunoSEQ multiplex PCR, and TCRdb holds only the in-frame ones, with some missing. The sample records under 150,000 clones, approximately 90% being singletons. V gene TRBV5-1 combines with J gene TRBJ1-6; 9 bases agree with TRBD1. Sequencing used peripheral blood, obtained on day 0 of AZD1222 vaccination. The receptor comes from an adult in good health. The CDR3 bases are TGCGCCAGCAGCACAGGAGGACAGGGGCATAATTCACCCCTCCACTTT. This gives the protein CASSTGGQGHNSPLHF.